This TCR beta chain was obtained from a study of cytomegalovirus exposure and HLA in healthy donors. Overall study results and limits: In a later analysis, CMV-associated beta chains were mostly HLA-associated, it appeared.

Primers for the PCR totalled 60 Vbeta and 13 Jbeta. Produced via immunoSEQ multiplex PCR; TCRdb's table is partial and in-frame only. Of over 150,000 clones detected, approximately 80% appear once; the ten largest clones hold less than 4.5%. To note about this clone: Its antigen is currently unknown.

CDR1 MNHNS and CDR2 SASEGT come from the germline V gene. The CDR3 length is 15 residues. Deletions cut 2 bases from V and 4 bases from J, with 15 bases between. The sequence was collected from a man aged 25-45 years in good health and CMV-seropositive. V is TRBV6-1 and J is TRBJ2-7, with D perhaps matching TRBD1 (5 bases). The sequenced sample was PBMCs. The CDR3 nucleotides read TGTGCCAGCAGTGAAAGGCAGGGTGAAGGGTACGAGCAGTACTTC. Translated: CASSERQGEGYEQYF.